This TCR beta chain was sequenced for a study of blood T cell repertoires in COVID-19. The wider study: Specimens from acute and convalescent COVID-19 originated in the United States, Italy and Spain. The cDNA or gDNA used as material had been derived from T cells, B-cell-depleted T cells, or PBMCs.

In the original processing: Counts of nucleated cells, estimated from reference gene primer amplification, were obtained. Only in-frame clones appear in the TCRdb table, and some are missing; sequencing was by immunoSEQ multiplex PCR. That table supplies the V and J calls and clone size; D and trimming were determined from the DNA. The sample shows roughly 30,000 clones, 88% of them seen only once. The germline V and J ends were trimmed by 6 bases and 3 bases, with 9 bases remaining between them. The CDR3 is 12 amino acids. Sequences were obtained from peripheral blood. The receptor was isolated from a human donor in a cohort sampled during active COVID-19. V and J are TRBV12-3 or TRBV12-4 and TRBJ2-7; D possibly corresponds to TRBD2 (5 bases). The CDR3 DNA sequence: TGTGCCAGCAGGACTGACTACTACGAGCAGTACTTC. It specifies CASRTDYYEQYF.